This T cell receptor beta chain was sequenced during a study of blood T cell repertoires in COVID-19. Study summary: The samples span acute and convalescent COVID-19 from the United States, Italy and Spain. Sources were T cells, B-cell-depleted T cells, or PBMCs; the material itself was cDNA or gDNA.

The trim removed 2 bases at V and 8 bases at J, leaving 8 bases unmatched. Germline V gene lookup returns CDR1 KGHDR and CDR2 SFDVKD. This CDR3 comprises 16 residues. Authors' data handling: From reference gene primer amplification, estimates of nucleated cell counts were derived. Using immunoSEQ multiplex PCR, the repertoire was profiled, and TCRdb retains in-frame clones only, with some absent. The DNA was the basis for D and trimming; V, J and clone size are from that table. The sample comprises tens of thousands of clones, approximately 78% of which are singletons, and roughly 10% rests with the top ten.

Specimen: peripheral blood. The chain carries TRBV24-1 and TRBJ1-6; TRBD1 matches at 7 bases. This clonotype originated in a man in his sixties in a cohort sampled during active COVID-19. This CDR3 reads CATSDSKQGRDSPLHF. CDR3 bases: TGTGCCACCAGTGATTCTAAACAGGGGCGGGATTCACCCCTCCACTTT.